This T cell receptor beta chain was identified during a study of radiation and T cells in renal cell carcinoma. Across the study: Nephrectomy followed 15 Gy stereotactic body radiation by 4 weeks. Points from the study as a whole: Baseline intratumoral clonotype presence is unknown without pretreatment biopsies.

As concerns this clone: Its antigen is still unknown.

Germline V gene lookup returns CDR1 LNHNV and CDR2 YYDKDF (reference sequence). V lost 2 bases to trimming and J lost 3 bases; unmatched junction nucleotides: 9. This CDR3 spans 17 amino acids. Time point in this sample: blood 2 weeks post-SBRT. Treatment reported: 15 Gy SBRT to primary tumor, nephrectomy 4 weeks later. Radiation-treated patients gave blood at baseline, week 2 and week 4. Sequenced by immunoSEQ multiplex PCR; TCRdb stores in-frame clones only, minus some. The data hold some 130,000 clones, with 88% observed a single time. The sequencing used blood, collected from a patient whose treatment included radiotherapy and nephrectomy. The receptor comes from a woman in her seventies with renal cell carcinoma. The genes are TRBV15 and TRBJ2-7; 11 bases agree with TRBD1. CDR3 loop: CATSRRTGTGGNYEQYF. DNA of the CDR3: TGTGCCACCAGCAGACGAACCGGGACAGGGGGGAACTACGAGCAGTACTTC.